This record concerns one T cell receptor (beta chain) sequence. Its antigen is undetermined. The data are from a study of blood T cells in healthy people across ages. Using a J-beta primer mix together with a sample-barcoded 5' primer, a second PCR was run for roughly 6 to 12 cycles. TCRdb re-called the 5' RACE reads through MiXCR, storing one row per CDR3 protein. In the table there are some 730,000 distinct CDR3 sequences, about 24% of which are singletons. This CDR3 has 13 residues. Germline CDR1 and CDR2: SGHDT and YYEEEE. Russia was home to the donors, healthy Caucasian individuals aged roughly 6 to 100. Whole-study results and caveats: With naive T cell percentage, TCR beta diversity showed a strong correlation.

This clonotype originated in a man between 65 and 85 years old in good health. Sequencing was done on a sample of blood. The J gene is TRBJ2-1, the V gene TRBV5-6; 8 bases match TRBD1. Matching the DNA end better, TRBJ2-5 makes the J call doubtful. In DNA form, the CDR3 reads TGTGCCAGCATAACGACAGGGGTCGAGACCCAGTACTTC. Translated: CASITTGVETQYF.